One sample yielded the 26 T cell receptor beta chains listed below, sequenced in a study of regulatory T cells in long-lasting Graves disease. Time point in this sample: newly diagnosed GD, antithyroid drugs for less than 3 months. Researchers made the TCR library from RNA that was extracted from PBMCs. Investigators prepared the TCR beta libraries by applying iRepertoire HTBI primers and Arm-PCR of CDR3 regions. TCRdb re-called the multiplex PCR reads with MiXCR, one entry per CDR3 protein. The sample yields approximately 540,000 distinct CDR3 sequences, around 12% seen once. These data also featured in a second study, about T cells in Graves' hyperthyroidism and ophthalmopathy.

Sample: peripheral blood mononuclear cells (PBMCs), taken at new diagnosis, from a patient treated with antithyroid drugs. The receptors stem from a woman in her twenties or thirties with Graves disease.

In its sample, this clonotype was seen many times. The rearrangement uses TRBV28 and TRBJ1-1; unclear D gene. This CDR3 is 12 amino acids long. Trimming stripped 2 bases from V and 9 bases from J, with 10 bases between. Germline V gene sequence: CDR1 MDHEN, CDR2 SYDVKM. Here the CDR3 reads CASSLKQKKAFF. The CDR3 coding sequence is TGTGCCAGCAGTTTAAAACAAAAAAAAGCTTTCTTT. The full variable domain, rest sourced from reference TRBV28 and TRBJ1-1, is DVKVTQSSRYLVKRTGEKVFLECVQDMDHENMFWYRQDPGLGLRLIYFSYDVKMKEKGDIPEGYSVSREKKERFSLILESASTNQTSMYLCASSLKQKKAFFGQGTRLTVV.

This clonotype was found many times. The chain's CDR3 is CASSDTDSGLWNEQYF. CDR3 nucleotide sequence: TGCGCCAGCAGCGACACGGACAGTGGCCTTTGGAACGAGCAGTACTTC. V usage is TRBV10-2 and J usage is TRBJ2-7; D may be TRBD1 (6 bases). Per the germline V gene, CDR1 is WSHSY and CDR2 is SAAADI. Trimming removed 6 bases from V and 5 bases from J, with 23 bases in between. The CDR3 contains 16 residues.

The chain uses TRBV7-9 and TRBJ1-2, with 10 bases that match TRBD1. The V gene end was trimmed by 5 bases and the J gene end by 8 bases; junction bases not matched to a gene: 8. Germline assignment: CDR1 SEHNR and CDR2 FQNEAQ (reference sequence). CDR3 length: 14 amino acids. The CDR3 is CASSTRQGAEGYTF. The CDR3 DNA reads TGTGCCAGCAGCACCCGACAGGGGGCGGAAGGCTACACCTTC.

This clonotype was seen many times. The V call is TRBV2, the J call TRBJ1-1; D uncertain. The germline V gene encodes CDR1 SNHLY and CDR2 FYNNEI. The CDR3 sequence is 13 residues long. The V gene lost 5 bases and the J gene lost 1 base, with 8 bases spanning the gap. CDR3 residues: CASSMTQNTEAFF. CDR3 coding DNA: TGTGCCAGCAGTATGACACAGAACACTGAAGCTTTCTTT. Looking up the rest from reference TRBV2 and TRBJ1-1 gives the full variable domain: EPEVTQTPSHQVTQMGQEVILRCVPISNHLYFYWYRQILGQKVEFLVSFYNNEISEKSEIFDDQFSVERPDGSNFTLKIRSTKLEDSAMYFCASSMTQNTEAFFGQGTRLTVV.

This clonotype was observed a handful of times. The chain combines TRBV7-2 with TRBJ2-5; possibly TRBD2 for D (7 bases). Germline V gene lookup returns CDR1 SGHTA and CDR2 FQGNSA. CDR3 length equals 15 residues. Trimming shortened V by 4 bases and J by 5 bases, and 17 bases separated the two germline ends. CDR3 residues: CASSSRDMGGETQYF. The CDR3, as DNA: TGTGCCAGCAGCTCTCGGGACATGGGGGGGGAGACCCAGTACTTC.

This clonotype has at least ten counts. V usage is TRBV12-3 or TRBV12-4 and J usage is TRBJ2-1, with 11 bases aligning to TRBD2. This CDR3 spans 17 amino acids. Trimming removed 5 bases from V and 1 base from J; junction bases left unmatched: 7. CDR3 region: CASSKIAGGSSYNEQFF. In nucleotides, the CDR3 is TGTGCCAGCAGTAAGATAGCGGGAGGGAGTTCCTACAATGAGCAGTTCTTC.

This clonotype was detected many times. The J gene is TRBJ2-1, the V gene TRBV19, with 9 bases lining up with TRBD1. This CDR3 comprises 14 residues. In germline, CDR1 is LNHDA, CDR2 SQIVND (reference sequence). V lost 10 bases and J lost 6; bases outside the gene matches: 10. The CDR3 is CATTGPGQGNEQFF. CDR3 nucleotides: TGTGCCACGACAGGCCCGGGACAGGGCAATGAGCAGTTCTTC.

J is TRBJ2-1 and V is TRBV19; D gene ambiguous. The V and J ends lost 1 base and 1 base respectively, with 11 bases between them. Germline assignment: CDR1 LNHDA and CDR2 SQIVND (reference sequence). The CDR3 extends over 16 amino acids. The CDR3 DNA follows: TGTGCCAGTAGTATAGCATACGGGTTTTCCTACAATGAGCAGTTCTTC. Protein: CASSIAYGFSYNEQFF.

This clonotype was detected only a few times. This sequence joins TRBV14 and TRBJ2-1; perhaps TRBD2 as D (5 bases). From germline, CDR1 is SGHDN and CDR2 FVKESK. The CDR3 is 13 amino acids. V was cut by 4 bases and J by 7 bases, with 11 bases left in between. In nucleotides, the CDR3 is TGTGCCAGCAGCCCCCGACTATCTAATGAGCAGTTCTTC. It specifies CASSPRLSNEQFF.

This clonotype has a count of ten or more. V gene TRBV13 combines with J gene TRBJ2-1; 8 bases fit TRBD2. The CDR3 loop spans 16 amino acids. J was trimmed by 3 bases and V by 1 base; bases with no gene match: 5. Germline CDR1 reads PRHDT; CDR2 reads FYEKMQ (reference sequence). CDR3 region: CASSLVEAGDYNEQFF. In nucleotides, the CDR3 is TGTGCCAGCAGCTTAGTCGAAGCGGGGGACTACAATGAGCAGTTCTTC.

This chain links TRBV9 with TRBJ1-1; perhaps TRBD1 as D (6 bases). Germline CDR1 reads SGDLS; CDR2 reads YYNGEE. V was clipped by 0 bases and J by 5 bases, with 14 bases between them. CDR3 length equals 15 residues. The CDR3 DNA follows: TGTGCCAGCAGCGTAGGTGGCAGGGGTCTTACTGAAGCTTTCTTT. Encoded protein: CASSVGGRGLTEAFF.

This clonotype has more than one count but fewer than ten. The chain couples TRBV7-9 to TRBJ2-1; D unresolved. Trimming left V 6 bases short and J 5 bases short, with 17 bases between. The CDR3 has 15 residues. Germline lookup yields CDR1 SEHNR and CDR2 FQNEAQ (reference sequence). CDR3 nucleotide sequence: TGTGCCAGCAGTTTCGGCGGACCACTTAACAATGAGCAGTTCTTC. Amino acids: CASSFGGPLNNEQFF.

The chain joins TRBV7-2 to TRBJ1-5, with D possibly TRBD1 on 5 matching bases. The CDR3 is 14 amino acids. CDR1 and CDR2 from the germline V gene are SGHTA and FQGNSA. V was trimmed by 2 bases and J by 9 bases, leaving 14 bases between them. CDR3 residues: CASSLKTGWRPQHF. The CDR3 region has the DNA TGTGCCAGCAGCTTAAAAACAGGATGGCGGCCCCAGCATTTT.

The chain recombines TRBV7-9 with TRBJ1-3; possible D gene TRBD1, 5 bases. CDR1 is SEHNR and CDR2 is FQNEAQ in the germline V gene (reference sequence). Trimming shortened V by 5 bases and J by 0 bases, and 11 bases separated the two germline ends. The CDR3 covers 15 residues. The CDR3 sequence is CASSPDSLSGNTIYF. For the CDR3, the DNA is TGTGCCAGCAGCCCCGACAGCCTCTCTGGAAACACCATATATTTT.

V is TRBV18 and J is TRBJ2-1; 9 bases agree with TRBD1. Germline CDR1 is KGHSH and CDR2 is LQKENI. After removal of 3 bases from V and 5 bases from J, the junction contained 5 bases not matched to a gene. The CDR3 runs 15 residues. CDR3 in DNA: TGTGCCAGCTCACCGTCCACAGGGGGCCACAATGAGCAGTTCTTC. Protein: CASSPSTGGHNEQFF. Looking up the rest from reference TRBV18 and TRBJ2-1 gives the full variable domain: NAGVMQNPRHLVRRRGQEARLRCSPMKGHSHVYWYRQLPEEGLKFMVYLQKENIIDESGMPKERFSAEFPKEGPSILRIQQVVRGDSAAYFCASSPSTGGHNEQFFGPGTRLTVL.

To note about this clonotype: A read error may be the cause here, since a much bigger clone is one base away. The chain is built from TRBV19 and TRBJ1-4; D is unclear. There are 13 residues in the CDR3. CDR1 is LNHDA and CDR2 is SQIVND in the germline V gene (reference sequence). In DNA form, the CDR3 reads TGTGTCAGTAGTATCGTTGCTAATGAAAAACTGTTTTTT. It encodes CVSSIVANEKLFF.

This clonotype was found many times. This chain joins TRBV3-1 and TRBJ1-1, with D tentatively TRBD1 (6 bases). Trimming cost V 0 bases and J 4 bases, with 21 bases left between them. Per germline, CDR1 LGHDT and CDR2 YNNKEL (reference sequence). The CDR3 is made up of 18 amino acids. The CDR3 nucleotides read TGTGCCAGCAGCCAAGACGCGGCAGGGAGGGGGTTGGGCACTGAAGCTTTCTTT. Translating it yields CASSQDAAGRGLGTEAFF.

The chain combines TRBV24-1 with TRBJ2-7, with 8 nucleotides matching TRBD2. The CDR3 runs 14 residues. Germline CDR1 KGHDR, CDR2 SFDVKD. Trimming took 6 bases from V and 0 from J; bases not matched to a gene: 3. CDR3 DNA sequence: TGTGCCACCAGTTCAGGACTAGCCTCCTACGAGCAGTACTTC. Translated: CATSSGLASYEQYF.

This clonotype has a count of ten or more. The rearrangement links TRBV25-1 to TRBJ2-7; a weak D match, TRBD1 (7 bases). The CDR3 runs to 17 residues. Germline V gene sequence: CDR1 MGHDK, CDR2 SYGVNS. The V gene lost 6 bases and the J gene lost 1 base, with 22 bases spanning the gap. The CDR3 loop reads CASSPSVGRGDSYEQYF. In nucleotides, the CDR3 is TGTGCCAGCAGCCCCTCCGTAGGCAGGGGGGATTCCTACGAGCAGTACTTC.

This clonotype has a count of ten or more. This sequence joins TRBV24-1 and TRBJ2-1; D gene unclear. The germline V and J ends were trimmed by 8 bases and 2 bases, with 9 bases remaining between them. This CDR3 is built from 13 residues. Germline V gives CDR1 KGHDR, CDR2 SFDVKD. CDR3 in amino acids: CATNERPYNEQFF. CDR3 coding DNA: TGTGCCACCAATGAACGACCCTACAATGAGCAGTTCTTC.

The rearrangement links TRBV19 to TRBJ1-1, with a possible D match to TRBD1 (5 bases). Germline V CDR1 and CDR2: LNHDA, SQIVND (reference sequence). Trimming left V 5 bases short and J 2 bases short, with 12 bases between. The CDR3 extends over 14 amino acids. Written as DNA, the CDR3 is TGTGCCAGTAGTGGGGCTGGGCTAAACACTGAAGCTTTCTTT. This gives the protein CASSGAGLNTEAFF. Full variable domain (missing parts from reference TRBV19 and TRBJ1-1): DGGITQSPKYLFRKEGQNVTLSCEQNLNHDAMYWYRQDPGQGLRLIYYSQIVNDFQKGDIAEGYSVSREKKESFPLTVTSAQKNPTAFYLCASSGAGLNTEAFFGQGTRLTVV.

This clonotype was counted many times. The genes are TRBV3-1 and TRBJ2-3, with TRBD2 identical over 8 bases. Germline CDR1 is LGHDT and CDR2 is YNNKEL (reference sequence). CDR3 length equals 17 residues. After removal of 0 bases from V and 6 bases from J, the junction contained 11 bases not matched to a gene. The CDR3 protein is CASSQEASGRARDTQYF. The CDR3 DNA sequence: TGTGCCAGCAGCCAAGAAGCCAGCGGGAGAGCCCGGGATACGCAGTATTTT.

This clonotype was seen a handful of times. The chain joins TRBV29-1 to TRBJ2-5; TRBD1 is a possible D gene (5 bases). The length of the CDR3 is 12 residues. Trimming removed 6 bases from V and 1 base from J, with 9 bases in between. Germline assignment: CDR1 SQVTM and CDR2 ANQGSEA. CDR3 nucleotides: TGCAGCGTCGCCAGGGTCCAAGAGACCCAGTACTTC. It is translated as CSVARVQETQYF.

This clonotype was recorded at least ten times. V and J are TRBV7-2 and TRBJ1-6, with TRBD1 as a possible D gene (6 bases). Germline V CDR1 and CDR2: SGHTA, FQGNSA. The CDR3 covers 16 residues. V was trimmed by 2 bases and J by 7 bases, leaving 15 bases between them. The CDR3 nucleotides are TGTGCCAGCAGCTTACGGGACATCTCTTTGAATTCACCCCTCCACTTT. It codes for CASSLRDISLNSPLHF.

This clonotype has ten or more counts. V and J are TRBV7-2 and TRBJ1-2; TRBD1 agrees at 7 bases. This CDR3 spans 13 amino acids. Unmatched junction bases numbered 4, after V lost 1 base and J lost 8 bases. Germline CDR1 and CDR2: SGHTA and FQGNSA. CDR3 bases: TGTGCCAGCAGCTTAGAGACAGGGCTCGGCTACACCTTC. This gives the protein CASSLETGLGYTF.

The sample holds many counts of this clonotype. The rearrangement joins TRBV20-1 to TRBJ2-5, with 9 bases aligning to TRBD2. The trim removed 2 bases at V and 2 bases at J, leaving 0 bases unmatched. Germline V gene lookup returns CDR1 DFQATT and CDR2 SNEGSKA (reference sequence). The CDR3 runs 13 residues. The CDR3 loop reads CSARLAGQETQYF. CDR3 DNA: TGCAGTGCTAGACTAGCGGGGCAAGAGACCCAGTACTTC.